One sample yielded the 30 T cell receptor beta chains listed below, sequenced in a study of vaccination and CD4 T cells after COVID-19 (dated by TCRdb to the early 2020s). Explained via the paper, the treatment or condition label denotes: 10-day PBMC culture with coronavirus spike peptide pools or control peptides (ViraFEST assay). Which antigens these TCRs recognize remains unknown. Library preparation employed PCR. Sequencing was carried out with an Illumina iSeq 100. DNA from cultured CD4+ T cells was subjected to TCR sequencing with the Oncomine TCR Beta short-read assay at the Johns Hopkins FTIC core. In-frame beta chains were kept once TCRdb had trimmed the public reads at Q25 with fastp and called clones with MiXCR. CDR3 protein sequences are deduplicated, and each keeps its most common genes and DNA. The sample includes approximately 10,000 distinct CDR3 sequences, with 65% to 80% observed a single time. The top ten hold 12% of the sample.

Sequencing was done on a sample of CD4+ T cells from blood, cultured in vitro. The source of these receptors is a human donor who had recovered from COVID-19.

This sequence joins TRBV6-4 and TRBJ2-6, with D maybe TRBD2 (6 bases). V shed 5 bases and J shed 12 bases, with 14 bases lying between them. The CDR3 spans 13 residues. Germline lookup yields CDR1 MRHNA and CDR2 SNTAGT. The CDR3, as DNA: TGTGCCAGCAGTTACGACGGTAGCGGCGTCCTGACTTTC. Residues: CASSYDGSGVLTF.

By frequency in the sample, this clonotype is large. CDR3 residues: CASSFGNQETQYF. The CDR3 nucleotides are TGTGCCAGCAGCTTTGGCAACCAAGAGACCCAGTACTTC. This rearrangement joins TRBV11-3 to TRBJ2-5, with D unclear. This CDR3 region has 13 residues. The germline V gene has CDR1 SGHNT and CDR2 YENEEA. Trimming shortened V by 3 bases and J by 0 bases, and 5 bases separated the two germline ends.

The chain uses TRBV20-1 and TRBJ1-2; D ambiguous. The V gene lost 6 bases and the J gene lost 2 bases, with 13 bases spanning the gap. Germline V lookup: CDR1 DFQATT, CDR2 SNEGSKA (reference sequence). CDR3 size: 13 residues. This CDR3 reads CSARNPTNYGYTF. The CDR3 nucleotides read TGCAGTGCCCGGAACCCGACGAACTATGGCTACACCTTC.

The chain is built from TRBV6-2 or TRBV6-3 and TRBJ1-1; the D is unclear. The V end lost 5 bases, the J end lost 6 bases, and 13 bases lay between the germline ends. Germline V CDR1 and CDR2: MNHEY, SVGEGT. This CDR3 has 13 residues. The CDR3 reads CASSPRGGPEAFF. Here the CDR3 DNA reads TGTGCCAGCAGTCCCCGAGGCGGGCCTGAAGCTTTCTTT.

The chain employs TRBV28 and TRBJ1-1; D is ambiguous. V was pared by 3 bases and J by 1 base, with 15 bases between. Per germline, CDR1 MDHEN and CDR2 SYDVKM. The CDR3 totals 16 residues. Written as DNA, the CDR3 is TGTGCCAGCAGTTTTTGGATGGAAACACGGAACACTGAAGCTTTCTTT. It translates to CASSFWMETRNTEAFF.

This rearrangement joins TRBV28 to TRBJ1-5, with D possibly TRBD1 on 6 matching bases. V was cut by 10 bases and J by 0 bases, with 7 bases left in between. The CDR3 extends over 12 amino acids. CDR1 MDHEN and CDR2 SYDVKM come from the germline V gene. CDR3 sequence reads: CAIRGSNQPQHF. CDR3 sequence (DNA): TGTGCCATCAGGGGTAGCAATCAGCCCCAGCATTTT.

This chain uses TRBV7-2 with TRBJ1-2, with 7 positions matching TRBD1. J lost 7 bases, V lost 0 bases, and 11 bases had no gene match. The CDR3 has 16 amino acids. Germline V gene lookup returns CDR1 SGHTA and CDR2 FQGNSA. In DNA, the CDR3 is TGTGCCAGCAGCTTAGCGGGTTTACAGGGGTCAGGTGGCTACACCTTC. Amino acid sequence: CASSLAGLQGSGGYTF.

The chain joins TRBV24-1 to TRBJ1-1, with 7 bases matching TRBD1. From germline, CDR1 is KGHDR and CDR2 SFDVKD. V shed 3 bases, J shed 3 bases, and the junction held 9 bases outside the gene matches. This CDR3 comprises 16 residues. The DNA of the CDR3 is TGTGCCACCAGTGATGCAGGGGAGGGGGCGGACACTGAAGCTTTCTTT. Encoded protein: CATSDAGEGADTEAFF.

CDR3 bases: TGCAGTGCTAGTAGGAGACTGAATGAGCAGTTCTTC. Translating gives CSASRRLNEQFF. The V call is TRBV20-1, the J call TRBJ2-1; D not certain. CDR1 is DFQATT, CDR2 SNEGSKA, per germline (reference sequence). Trimming pared 3 bases from V and 7 bases from J, leaving 10 bases between. CDR3 length: 12 amino acids.

As DNA, the CDR3 is TGTGCCAGCAGCCTGAACCCTGACAGGCGCACTGAAGCTTTCTTT. This encodes CASSLNPDRRTEAFF. The chain is built from TRBV7-9 and TRBJ1-1; the D gene is possibly TRBD1 (6 bases). CDR1 is SEHNR, CDR2 FQNEAQ, per germline (reference sequence). The V and J ends lost 5 bases and 4 bases respectively, with 17 bases between them. The CDR3 covers 15 residues.

The chain has TRBV20-1 and TRBJ1-2; D is unclear. The CDR3 contains 14 residues. With 6 bases removed from V and 2 bases from J, the gap between germline ends came to 16 bases. Germline V lookup: CDR1 DFQATT, CDR2 SNEGSKA (reference sequence). The CDR3: CSALIGWYNYGYTF. The CDR3 DNA sequence: TGCAGTGCCCTCATTGGTTGGTACAACTATGGCTACACCTTC.

The V call is TRBV6-1, the J call TRBJ1-6; TRBD1 might be the D (6 bases). The CDR3 has 14 residues. CDR1 MNHNS and CDR2 SASEGT come from the germline V gene. V was cut by 6 bases and J by 5 bases, with 11 bases left in between. The CDR3 DNA sequence: TGTGCCAGCAGCCTACAGGGTGATAATTCACCCCTCCACTTT. It yields the protein CASSLQGDNSPLHF.

This chain joins TRBV24-1 and TRBJ1-6; D gene uncertain. V dropped 1 base and J dropped 7 bases, with 7 bases sitting between them. The length of the CDR3 is 14 residues. Germline V CDR1 and CDR2: KGHDR, SFDVKD. The CDR3 reads CATSDFRENSPLHF. The DNA of the CDR3 is TGTGCCACCAGTGATTTCAGAGAGAATTCACCCCTCCACTTT.

This clonotype was detected only a few times. This chain links TRBV15 with TRBJ1-5; TRBD1 matches at 9 bases. Trimming at V came to 5 bases and at J to 11 bases, leaving 7 bases not matched to a gene. The CDR3 contains 13 residues. In germline, CDR1 is LNHNV, CDR2 YYDKDF (reference sequence). Here the CDR3 reads CATSPSRDRAQHF. CDR3 nucleotide sequence: TGTGCCACCAGCCCATCGCGGGACAGGGCCCAGCATTTT.

The chain recombines TRBV6-1 with TRBJ2-1, with D unresolved. The CDR3 has 14 residues. The V gene's germline CDR1 is MNHNS and CDR2 SASEGT. The V end lost 3 bases, the J end lost 10 bases, and 16 bases lay between the germline ends. CDR3 coding DNA: TGTGCCAGCAGTGACGGGCCCCCGTCCTGGGAGCAGTTCTTC. Translating it yields CASSDGPPSWEQFF.

V usage is TRBV7-3 and J usage is TRBJ2-5; 7 nucleotides align to TRBD2. J lost 2 bases, V lost 5 bases, and 8 bases had no gene match. The CDR3 covers 15 residues. Germline V gene lookup returns CDR1 SGHTA and CDR2 FQGTGA. CDR3 loop: CASSQGAGVQETQYF. The DNA for the CDR3 is TGTGCCAGCAGCCAAGGGGCGGGAGTACAAGAGACCCAGTACTTC.

The chain has TRBV7-2 and TRBJ1-1; 8 nucleotides line up with TRBD1. J lost 3 bases, V lost 5 bases, and 8 bases had no gene match. Germline V CDR1 and CDR2: SGHTA, FQGNSA. The length of the CDR3 is 15 residues. CDR3: CASSLMTGADTEAFF. The CDR3, as DNA: TGTGCCAGCAGCCTAATGACAGGGGCAGACACTGAAGCTTTCTTT.

This chain connects TRBV27 to TRBJ1-6, with D tentatively TRBD1 (5 bases). V lost 5 bases to trimming and J lost 11 bases, with 13 bases between them. This CDR3 is 13 amino acids long. Germline CDR1 and CDR2: MNHEY and SMNVEV (reference sequence). The CDR3 DNA reads as TGTGCCAGCAGTCAGAACAGGTTAACACCCCTCCACTTT. It yields the protein CASSQNRLTPLHF.

This chain connects TRBV29-1 to TRBJ1-5; 9 positions match TRBD1. The CDR3 length is 12 residues. Germline lookup yields CDR1 SQVTM and CDR2 ANQGSEA. V was clipped by 4 bases and J by 5 bases; unmatched bases: 0. The CDR3 DNA reads as TGCAGCGTTGGGACAGGGGATCAGCCCCAGCATTTT. The encoded protein is CSVGTGDQPQHF.

The chain has TRBV20-1 and TRBJ2-7, with TRBD2 as a possible D gene (5 bases). The CDR3 consists of 14 residues. V was trimmed by 6 bases and J by 1 base, leaving 16 bases between them. The germline CDR1 and CDR2 sequences are DFQATT and SNEGSKA (reference sequence). CDR3 region: CSAPHRTGSYEQYF. For the CDR3, the DNA is TGCAGTGCCCCCCATCGGACTGGTTCCTACGAGCAGTACTTC.

This chain joins TRBV7-8 and TRBJ1-2, with TRBD1 identical over 10 bases. Germline CDR1 SGHVS, CDR2 FQNEAQ. The length of the CDR3 is 21 residues. The V and J ends lost 1 base and 0 bases, in that order; junction bases with no gene match: 17. CDR3 coding DNA: TGTGCCAGCAGCTTAGGTCGGACTTCGGGACAGGGGCCAGATTCTAACTATGGCTACACCTTC. This codes for CASSLGRTSGQGPDSNYGYTF.

The chain is built from TRBV7-2 and TRBJ2-5, with D possibly TRBD1 on 6 matching bases. V dropped 0 bases and J dropped 1 base, with 9 bases sitting between them. The CDR3 spans 15 residues. Germline V gene lookup returns CDR1 SGHTA and CDR2 FQGNSA. The CDR3 DNA reads as TGTGCCAGCAGCTTAGCCGACAGGTCCCAAGAGACCCAGTACTTC. It specifies CASSLADRSQETQYF.

The rearrangement joins TRBV20-1 to TRBJ1-2, with D unclear. CDR3 length equals 12 residues. CDR1 and CDR2 (germline): DFQATT, SNEGSKA (reference sequence). Deletions cut 1 base from V and 2 bases from J, with 5 bases between. In DNA, the CDR3 is TGCAGTGCTAGAGTACAGAACTATGGCTACACCTTC. Its translation is CSARVQNYGYTF.

The chain uses TRBV20-1 and TRBJ2-7, with 7 bases matching TRBD1. The CDR3 is made up of 13 amino acids. Germline V gene lookup returns CDR1 DFQATT and CDR2 SNEGSKA (reference sequence). Trimming cost V 5 bases and J 3 bases; bases outside gene matches: 7. The CDR3 DNA sequence: TGCAGTGCTCGACAGGGATTCCTCTACGAGCAGTACTTC. Translation gives CSARQGFLYEQYF.

The CDR3 nucleotides are TGTGCCAGCAGCGACAGCATTAAGGGGGCTTTCTTT. This encodes CASSDSIKGAFF. V is TRBV28 and J is TRBJ1-1; the D gene is possibly TRBD1 (5 bases). The CDR3 runs to 12 residues. V was pared by 6 bases and J by 11 bases, with 16 bases between. The germline gives CDR1 MDHEN, CDR2 SYDVKM.

V usage is TRBV6-1 and J usage is TRBJ1-1; 7 bases are shared with TRBD1. CDR1 and CDR2 from the germline V gene are MNHNS and SASEGT. V trimming: 7 bases; J trimming: 0 bases; junction bases outside the gene matches: 5. This CDR3 has 14 residues. The chain's CDR3 is CASTKTGLNTEAFF. The CDR3 DNA is TGTGCCAGCACCAAGACAGGGCTGAACACTGAAGCTTTCTTT.

The DNA of the CDR3 is TGTGCCAGCACCCCCCAAGGGCAGACCCAGTACTTC. Protein product: CASTPQGQTQYF. The chain combines TRBV7-9 with TRBJ2-5; D unresolved. The CDR3 length is 12 residues. Trimming left V 7 bases short and J 6 bases short, with 12 bases between. Germline V gives CDR1 SEHNR, CDR2 FQNEAQ (reference sequence).

The chain links TRBV5-1 to TRBJ2-7; the match to TRBD2 covers 13 bases. This CDR3 spans 16 amino acids. Germline V lookup: CDR1 SGHRS, CDR2 YFSETQ. Losses at the gene ends were 0 bases for V and 2 bases for J; bases not matched to a gene: 2. The CDR3 here is CASSLGLAGGTYEQYF. The CDR3 DNA follows: TGCGCCAGCAGCTTGGGACTAGCGGGAGGTACCTACGAGCAGTACTTC.

The chain is built from TRBV27 and TRBJ1-2; D remains unclear. The CDR3 sequence is 13 residues long. V dropped 6 bases and J dropped 8 bases, with 16 bases sitting between them. CDR1 and CDR2 from the germline V gene are MNHEY and SMNVEV (reference sequence). CDR3: CASSHTRQGGYTF. In nucleotides, the CDR3 is TGTGCCAGCAGCCATACACGGCAAGGGGGCTACACCTTC.

This chain links TRBV20-1 with TRBJ2-5; D might be TRBD2 (5 bases). Germline CDR1 is DFQATT and CDR2 is SNEGSKA (reference sequence). Trimming removed 5 bases at V and 5 bases at J, with 6 bases between. The CDR3 has 10 amino acids. The CDR3 DNA sequence: TGCAGTGCTTGGAGGGAGACCCAGTACTTC. Translating gives CSAWRETQYF.